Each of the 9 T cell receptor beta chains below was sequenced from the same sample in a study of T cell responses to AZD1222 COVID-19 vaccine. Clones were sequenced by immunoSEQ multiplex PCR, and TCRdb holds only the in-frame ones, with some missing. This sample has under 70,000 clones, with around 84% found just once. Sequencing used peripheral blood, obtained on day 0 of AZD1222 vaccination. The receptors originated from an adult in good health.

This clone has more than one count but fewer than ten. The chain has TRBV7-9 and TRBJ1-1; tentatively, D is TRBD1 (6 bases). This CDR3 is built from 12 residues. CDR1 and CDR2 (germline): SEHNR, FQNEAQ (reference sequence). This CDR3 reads CAGGQGISEAFF. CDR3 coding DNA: TGTGCGGGGGGCCAGGGGATTTCTGAAGCTTTCTTT. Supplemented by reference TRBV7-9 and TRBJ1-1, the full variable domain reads DTGVSQNPRHKITKRGQNVTFRCDPISEHNRLYWYRQTLGQGPEFLTYFQNEAQLEKSRLLSDRFSAERPKGSFSTLEIQRTEQGDSAMYLCAGGQGISEAFFGQGTRLTVV.

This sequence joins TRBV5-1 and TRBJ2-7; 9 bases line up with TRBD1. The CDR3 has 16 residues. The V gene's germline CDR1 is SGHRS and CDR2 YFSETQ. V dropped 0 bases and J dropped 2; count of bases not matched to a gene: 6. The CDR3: CASSLVPGTGTYEQYF. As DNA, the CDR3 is TGCGCCAGCAGCTTGGTCCCCGGGACAGGGACCTACGAGCAGTACTTC.

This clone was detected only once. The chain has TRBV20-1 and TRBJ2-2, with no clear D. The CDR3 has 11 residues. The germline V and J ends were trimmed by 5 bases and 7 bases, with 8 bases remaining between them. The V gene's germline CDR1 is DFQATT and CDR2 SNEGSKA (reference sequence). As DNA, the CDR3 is TGCAGTGCTCTAAAGGACGGGGAGCTGTTTTTT. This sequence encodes CSALKDGELFF.

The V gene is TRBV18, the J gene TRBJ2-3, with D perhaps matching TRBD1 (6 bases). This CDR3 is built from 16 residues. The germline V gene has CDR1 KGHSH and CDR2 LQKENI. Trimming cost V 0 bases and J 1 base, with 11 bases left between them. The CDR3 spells CASSPPLKGGTDTQYF. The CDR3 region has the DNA TGTGCCAGCTCACCACCTCTTAAGGGGGGCACAGATACGCAGTATTTT.

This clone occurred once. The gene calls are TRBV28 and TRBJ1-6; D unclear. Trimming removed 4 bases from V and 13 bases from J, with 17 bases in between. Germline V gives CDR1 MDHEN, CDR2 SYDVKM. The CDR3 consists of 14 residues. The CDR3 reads CASSSLRSLLPLHF. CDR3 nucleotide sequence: TGTGCCAGCAGTTCCTTACGATCCCTTTTGCCCCTCCACTTT.

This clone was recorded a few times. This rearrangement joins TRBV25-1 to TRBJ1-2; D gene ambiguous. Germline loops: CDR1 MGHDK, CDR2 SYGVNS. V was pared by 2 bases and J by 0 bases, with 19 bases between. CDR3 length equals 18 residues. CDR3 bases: TGTGCCAGCAGTGAAGTCCACATCACCCCCCGAGCTAACTATGGCTACACCTTC. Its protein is CASSEVHITPRANYGYTF.

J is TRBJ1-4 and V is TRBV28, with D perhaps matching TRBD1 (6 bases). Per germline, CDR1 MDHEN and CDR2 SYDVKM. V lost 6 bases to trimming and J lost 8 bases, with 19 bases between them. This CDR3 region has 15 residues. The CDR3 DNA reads TGTGCCAGCAGCCTCAACACAGGGACGAGAGAAAAACTGTTTTTT. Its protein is CASSLNTGTREKLFF.

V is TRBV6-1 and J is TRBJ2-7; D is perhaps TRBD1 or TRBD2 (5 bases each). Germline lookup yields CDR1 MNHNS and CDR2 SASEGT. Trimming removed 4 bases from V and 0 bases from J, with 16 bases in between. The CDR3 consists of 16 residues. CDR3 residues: CASSVGRASPSYEQYF. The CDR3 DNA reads TGTGCCAGCAGTGTGGGGCGGGCCTCCCCCTCCTACGAGCAGTACTTC.

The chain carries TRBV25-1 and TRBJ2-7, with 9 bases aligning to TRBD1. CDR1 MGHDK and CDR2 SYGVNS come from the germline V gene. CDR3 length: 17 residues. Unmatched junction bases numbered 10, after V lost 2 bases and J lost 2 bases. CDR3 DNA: TGTGCCAGCAGTGAACCACCCGGACAGGGGAGCGCCTACGAGCAGTACTTC. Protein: CASSEPPGQGSAYEQYF.